This TCR beta chain was captured by sequencing in a study of T cell responses to AZD1222 COVID-19 vaccine. Study observations and caveats: Vaccine-related CD4 TCRs covered spike, predominating at 160-218 and 743-854. Elevations in Spike-specific TCR breadth and depth followed administration of two AZD1222 doses. Repertoires in all cases were sampled only once the peak T cell response had passed. Just 5 or 6 AZD1222 recipients tested seropositive at baseline.

This table comes from immunoSEQ multiplex PCR, and its TCRdb copy is limited to in-frame clones, with some not included. This table holds 250,000 to 300,000 clones, almost 95% found once. Worth noting for this clone: Its specificity is unknown.

The V gene lost 0 bases and the J gene lost 6 bases, with 8 bases spanning the gap. The CDR3 is 13 amino acids. Germline values: CDR1 MNHEY, CDR2 SVGAGI. This chain connects TRBV6-5 to TRBJ1-1, with D unclear. This specimen was peripheral blood, taken 28 days after the second AZD1222 dose. This receptor was obtained from an adult who received the AZD1222 COVID-19 vaccine. CDR3 region: CASSYSLGAEAFF. DNA of the CDR3: TGTGCCAGCAGTTACTCGTTAGGTGCTGAAGCTTTCTTT.